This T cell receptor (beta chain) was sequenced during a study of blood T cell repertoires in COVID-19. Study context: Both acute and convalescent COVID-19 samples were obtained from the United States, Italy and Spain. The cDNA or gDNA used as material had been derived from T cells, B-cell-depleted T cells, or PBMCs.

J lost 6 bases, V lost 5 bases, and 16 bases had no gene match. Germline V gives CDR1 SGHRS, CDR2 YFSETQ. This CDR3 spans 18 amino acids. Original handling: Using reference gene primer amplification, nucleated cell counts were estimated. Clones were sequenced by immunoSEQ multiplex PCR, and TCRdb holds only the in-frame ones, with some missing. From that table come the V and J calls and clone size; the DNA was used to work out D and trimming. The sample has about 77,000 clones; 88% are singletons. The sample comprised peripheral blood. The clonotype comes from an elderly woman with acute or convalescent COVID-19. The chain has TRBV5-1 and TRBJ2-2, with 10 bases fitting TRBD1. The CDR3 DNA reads TGCGCCAGCAGTTTGTATCTAAGGACAGGGGGTTTTTCCGGGGAGCTGTTTTTT. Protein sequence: CASSLYLRTGGFSGELFF.